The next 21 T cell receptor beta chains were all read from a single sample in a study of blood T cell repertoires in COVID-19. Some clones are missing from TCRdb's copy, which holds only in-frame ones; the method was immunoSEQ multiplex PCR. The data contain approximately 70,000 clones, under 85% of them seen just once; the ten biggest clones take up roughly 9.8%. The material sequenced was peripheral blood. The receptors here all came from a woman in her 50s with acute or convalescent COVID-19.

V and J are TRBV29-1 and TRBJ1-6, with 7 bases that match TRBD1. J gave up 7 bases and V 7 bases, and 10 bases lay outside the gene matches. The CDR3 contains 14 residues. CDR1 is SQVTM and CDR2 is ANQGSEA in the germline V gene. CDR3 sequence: CSALTGPENSPLHF. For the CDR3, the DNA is TGCAGCGCTCTGACAGGGCCTGAAAATTCACCCCTCCACTTT.

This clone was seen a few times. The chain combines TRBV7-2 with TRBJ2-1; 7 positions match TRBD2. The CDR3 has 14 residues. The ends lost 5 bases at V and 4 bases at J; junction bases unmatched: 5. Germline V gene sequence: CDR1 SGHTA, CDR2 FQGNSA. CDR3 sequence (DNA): TGTGCCAGCAGCGTACGGGAGGAATACAATGAGCAGTTCTTC. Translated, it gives CASSVREEYNEQFF.

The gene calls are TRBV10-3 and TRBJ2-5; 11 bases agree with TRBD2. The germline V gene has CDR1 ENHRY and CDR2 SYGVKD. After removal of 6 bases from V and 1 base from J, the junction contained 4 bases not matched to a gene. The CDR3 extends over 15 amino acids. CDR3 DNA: TGTGCCATCAGGAATAGCGGGGGGGTCCAAGAGACCCAGTACTTC. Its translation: CAIRNSGGVQETQYF.

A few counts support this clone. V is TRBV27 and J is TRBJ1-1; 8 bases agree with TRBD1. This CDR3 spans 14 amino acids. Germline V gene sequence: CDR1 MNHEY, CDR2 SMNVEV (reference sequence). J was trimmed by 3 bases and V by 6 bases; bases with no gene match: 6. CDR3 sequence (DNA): TGTGCCAGCAGGGACAGGGCTAGTCACACTGAAGCTTTCTTT. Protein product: CASRDRASHTEAFF.

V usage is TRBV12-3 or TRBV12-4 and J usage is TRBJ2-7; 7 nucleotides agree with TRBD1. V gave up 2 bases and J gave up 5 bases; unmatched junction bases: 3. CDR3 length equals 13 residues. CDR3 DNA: TGTGCCAGCAGTTTAAGTCAGGGGGACGAGCAGTACTTC. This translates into CASSLSQGDEQYF.

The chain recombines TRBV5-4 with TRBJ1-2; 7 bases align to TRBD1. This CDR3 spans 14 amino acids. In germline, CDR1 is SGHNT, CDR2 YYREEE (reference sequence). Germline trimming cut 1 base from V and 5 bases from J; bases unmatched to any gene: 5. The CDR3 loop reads CASSLKGQLYGYTF. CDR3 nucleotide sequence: TGTGCCAGCAGCTTGAAGGGACAGCTATATGGCTACACCTTC.

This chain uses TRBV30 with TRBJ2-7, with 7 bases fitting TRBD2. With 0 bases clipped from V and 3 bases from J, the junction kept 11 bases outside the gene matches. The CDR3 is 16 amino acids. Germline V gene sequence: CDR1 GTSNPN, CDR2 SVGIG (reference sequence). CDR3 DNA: TGTGCCTGGAGTGTACGAGCGGTGGGAGGGTTCTACGAGCAGTACTTC. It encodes CAWSVRAVGGFYEQYF.

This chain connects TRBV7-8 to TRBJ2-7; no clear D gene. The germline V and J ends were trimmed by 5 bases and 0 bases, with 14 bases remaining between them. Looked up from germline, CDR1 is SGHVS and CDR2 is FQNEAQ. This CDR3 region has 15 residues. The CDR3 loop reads CASSPNSGSSYEQYF. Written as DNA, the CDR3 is TGTGCCAGCAGCCCGAACTCAGGTTCCTCCTACGAGCAGTACTTC.

CDR3 nucleotides: TGTGCCAGCGGAGACAGAGACACTGAAGCTTTCTTT. Amino acid sequence: CASGDRDTEAFF. The chain uses TRBV12-3 or TRBV12-4 and TRBJ1-1, with D perhaps TRBD1 (5 bases). The CDR3 extends over 12 amino acids. Trimming took 8 bases from V and 3 from J, leaving 10 bases between them.

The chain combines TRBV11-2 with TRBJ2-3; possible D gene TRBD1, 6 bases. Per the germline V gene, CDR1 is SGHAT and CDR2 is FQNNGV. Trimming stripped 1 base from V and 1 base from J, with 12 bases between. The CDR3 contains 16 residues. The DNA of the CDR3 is TGTGCCAGCAGCTTAGGCAGGGGATCTGGCACAGATACGCAGTATTTT. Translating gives CASSLGRGSGTDTQYF.

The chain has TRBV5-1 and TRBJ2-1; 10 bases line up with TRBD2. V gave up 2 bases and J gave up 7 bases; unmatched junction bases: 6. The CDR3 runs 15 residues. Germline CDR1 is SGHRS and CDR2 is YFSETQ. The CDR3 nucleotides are TGCGCCAGCAGCTTTCAGCGGGGGGGCGGGAATGAGCAGTTCTTC. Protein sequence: CASSFQRGGGNEQFF.

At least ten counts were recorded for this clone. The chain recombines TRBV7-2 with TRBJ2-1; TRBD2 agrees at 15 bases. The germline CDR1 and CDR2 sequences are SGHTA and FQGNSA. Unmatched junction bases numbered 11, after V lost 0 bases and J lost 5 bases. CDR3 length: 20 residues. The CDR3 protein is CASSLAGTSGRTGLNNEQFF. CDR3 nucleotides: TGTGCCAGCAGCTTAGCCGGGACTAGCGGGAGGACCGGACTTAACAATGAGCAGTTCTTC.

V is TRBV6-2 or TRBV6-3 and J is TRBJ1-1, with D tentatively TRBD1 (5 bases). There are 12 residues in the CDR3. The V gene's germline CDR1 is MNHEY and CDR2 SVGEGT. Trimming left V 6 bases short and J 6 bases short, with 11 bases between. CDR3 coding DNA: TGTGCCAGCAGCAGGCCGGGGGCTGAAGCTTTCTTT. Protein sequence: CASSRPGAEAFF.

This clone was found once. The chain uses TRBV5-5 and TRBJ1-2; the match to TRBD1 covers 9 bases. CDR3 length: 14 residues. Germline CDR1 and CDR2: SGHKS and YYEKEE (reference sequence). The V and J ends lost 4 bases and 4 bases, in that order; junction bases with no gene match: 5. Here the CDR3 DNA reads TGTGCCAGCAGCCCCGGGACAGGGTTCTATGGCTACACCTTC. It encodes CASSPGTGFYGYTF.

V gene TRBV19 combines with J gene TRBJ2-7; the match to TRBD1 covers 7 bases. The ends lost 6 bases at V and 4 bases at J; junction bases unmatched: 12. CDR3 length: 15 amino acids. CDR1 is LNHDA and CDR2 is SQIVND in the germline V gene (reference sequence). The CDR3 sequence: CASSEAGGKQYEQYF. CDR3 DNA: TGTGCCAGTAGCGAGGCAGGGGGAAAACAGTACGAGCAGTACTTC.

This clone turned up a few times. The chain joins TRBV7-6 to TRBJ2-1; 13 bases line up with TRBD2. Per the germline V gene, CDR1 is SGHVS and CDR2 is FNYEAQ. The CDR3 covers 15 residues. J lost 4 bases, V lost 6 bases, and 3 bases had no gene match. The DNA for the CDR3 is TGTGCCAGCAGTCCGGGACTAGCGGGATACAATGAGCAGTTCTTC. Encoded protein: CASSPGLAGYNEQFF.

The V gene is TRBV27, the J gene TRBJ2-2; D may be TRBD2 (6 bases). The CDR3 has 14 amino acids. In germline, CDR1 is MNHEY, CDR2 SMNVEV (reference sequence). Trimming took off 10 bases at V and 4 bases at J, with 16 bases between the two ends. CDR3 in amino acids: CATNRGSGTGELFF. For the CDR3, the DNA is TGTGCCACCAATCGGGGGAGTGGCACCGGGGAGCTGTTTTTT.

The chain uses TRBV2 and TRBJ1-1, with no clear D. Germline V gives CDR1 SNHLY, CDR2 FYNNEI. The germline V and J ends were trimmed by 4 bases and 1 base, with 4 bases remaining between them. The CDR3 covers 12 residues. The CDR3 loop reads CASSVANTEAFF. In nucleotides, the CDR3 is TGTGCCAGCAGTGTGGCGAACACTGAAGCTTTCTTT.

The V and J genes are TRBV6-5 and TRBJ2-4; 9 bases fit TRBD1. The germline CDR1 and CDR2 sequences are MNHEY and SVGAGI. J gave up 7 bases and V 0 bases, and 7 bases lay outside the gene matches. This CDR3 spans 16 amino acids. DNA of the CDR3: TGTGCCAGCAGTTACTCGACAGGACAGGGGTTCAACATTCAGTACTTC. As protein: CASSYSTGQGFNIQYF.

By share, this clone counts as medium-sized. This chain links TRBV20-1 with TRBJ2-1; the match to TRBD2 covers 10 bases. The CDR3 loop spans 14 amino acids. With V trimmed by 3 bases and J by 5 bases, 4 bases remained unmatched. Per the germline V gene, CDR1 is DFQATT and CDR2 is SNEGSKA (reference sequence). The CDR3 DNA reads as TGCAGTGCTAGTCCCGGACTAGCGGACAATGAGCAGTTCTTC. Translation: CSASPGLADNEQFF.

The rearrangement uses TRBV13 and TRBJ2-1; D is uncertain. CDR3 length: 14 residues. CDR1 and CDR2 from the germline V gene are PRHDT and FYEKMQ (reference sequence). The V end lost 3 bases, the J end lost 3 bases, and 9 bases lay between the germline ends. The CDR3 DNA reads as TGTGCCAGCAGCTTCGCTGGCAGCTACAATGAGCAGTTCTTC. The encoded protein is CASSFAGSYNEQFF.